Below are 25 T cell receptor beta chains sequenced from a single sample in a study of shared clonotypes between healthy human individuals. This table comes from immunoSEQ multiplex PCR, and its TCRdb copy is limited to in-frame clones, with some not included. The sample shows some 1 million clones, 75% of them seen only once. The sequencing input was memory CD4+ T cells sorted from blood. Subset: CD45RA-negative fraction. Every receptor here comes from a man younger than 30 in good health.

The CDR3 DNA follows: TGCGCCAGCAGAAGACAGCCAGTCTCTGGAAACACCATATATTTT. Amino acid sequence: CASRRQPVSGNTIYF. The gene calls are TRBV5-1 and TRBJ1-3; tentative D call: TRBD1 (5 bases). The CDR3 has 15 residues. CDR1 and CDR2 from the germline V gene are SGHRS and YFSETQ. Trimming cost V 5 bases and J 0 bases, with 12 bases left between them. The full variable domain, completed using reference TRBV5-1 and TRBJ1-3, is KAGVTQTPRYLIKTRGQQVTLSCSPISGHRSVSWYQQTPGQGLQFLFEYFSETQRNKGNFPGRFSGRQFSNSRSEMNVSTLELGDSALYLCASRRQPVSGNTIYFGEGSWLTVV.

This CDR3 is CASSLQGADTEAFF. The CDR3, as DNA: TGTGCCAGCAGTCTCCAGGGGGCGGACACTGAAGCTTTCTTT. The chain recombines TRBV6-6 with TRBJ1-1; the match to TRBD1 covers 8 bases. J was trimmed by 3 bases and V by 5 bases; bases with no gene match: 5. Germline lookup yields CDR1 MNHNY and CDR2 SVGAGI (reference sequence). The CDR3 length is 14 residues.

Concerning this clone itself: Other DNA sequences in this specimen translate into the identical CDR3. The V gene is TRBV7-2, the J gene TRBJ2-5, with a weak D call TRBD2 (6 bases). The CDR3 runs 14 residues. Per the germline V gene, CDR1 is SGHTA and CDR2 is FQGNSA. Trimming took 0 bases from V and 1 from J, leaving 6 bases between them. CDR3 coding DNA: TGTGCCAGCAGCTTAGCGGGACTCCAAGAGACCCAGTACTTC. Protein: CASSLAGLQETQYF.

The rearrangement uses TRBV9 and TRBJ2-5; D is unclear. Germline V CDR1 and CDR2: SGDLS, YYNGEE. This CDR3 has 14 amino acids. V dropped 0 bases and J dropped 5 bases, with 11 bases sitting between them. The CDR3 region is CASSVGPGRETQYF. The CDR3 region has the DNA TGTGCCAGCAGCGTAGGCCCCGGGCGGGAGACCCAGTACTTC.

The CDR3 spells CASSHLDRDNYGYTF. CDR3 sequence (DNA): TGTGCCAGCAGCCACCTCGACAGGGATAACTATGGCTACACCTTC. V usage is TRBV4-2 and J usage is TRBJ1-2, with 7 bases that match TRBD1. CDR1 is LGHNA and CDR2 is YNFKEQ in the germline V gene. V trimming: 3 bases; J trimming: 1 base; junction bases outside the gene matches: 5. The CDR3 runs to 15 residues.

As for this clone: Other DNA sequences in this specimen translate into the identical CDR3. V and J are TRBV6-1 and TRBJ1-2; 7 nucleotides match TRBD1. The germline gives CDR1 MNHNS, CDR2 SASEGT. Trimming took 2 bases from V and 2 from J; bases not matched to a gene: 5. The CDR3 has 15 residues. The CDR3 loop is CASSELTGPNYGYTF. The CDR3 coding sequence is TGTGCCAGCAGTGAACTGACAGGGCCCAACTATGGCTACACCTTC.

The chain links TRBV5-6 to TRBJ2-5, with 11 bases matching TRBD2. Germline CDR1 and CDR2: SGHDT and YYEEEE. The CDR3 length is 17 residues. The V segment lost 0 bases and the J segment 5 bases; nucleotides outside the gene matches: 9. Here the CDR3 DNA reads TGTGCCAGCAGCTTGGCGGTAGCGGGAGGGGACTGGGAGACCCAGTACTTC. This sequence encodes CASSLAVAGGDWETQYF.

This clone was observed many times. The V call is TRBV29-1, the J call TRBJ1-4, with unresolved D. This CDR3 contains 13 residues. Germline CDR1 reads SQVTM; CDR2 reads ANQGSEA. V shed 5 bases and J shed 1 base, with 8 bases lying between them. The CDR3 sequence: CSVCRVTNEKLFF. The CDR3 nucleotides are TGCAGCGTTTGTAGGGTAACTAATGAAAAACTGTTTTTT. Together with reference TRBV29-1 and TRBJ1-4, the CDR3 gives the full variable domain: SAVISQKPSRDICQRGTSLTIQCQVDSQVTMMFWYRQQPGQSLTLIATANQGSEATYESGFVIDKFPISRPNLTFSTLTVSNMSPEDSSIYLCSVCRVTNEKLFFGSGTQLSVL.

The chain has TRBV5-1 and TRBJ2-1; D may be TRBD1 or TRBD2 (5 bases each). V lost 2 bases and J lost 9, with 12 bases in between. The CDR3 contains 13 residues. CDR1 and CDR2 (germline): SGHRS, YFSETQ. In DNA, the CDR3 is TGCGCCAGCAGCTTCCGGGACCGTAGTGAGCAGTTCTTC. Protein sequence: CASSFRDRSEQFF.

V and J are TRBV19 and TRBJ1-1, with TRBD1 identical over 7 bases. Trimming cost V 3 bases and J 10 bases; bases outside gene matches: 8. Germline lookup yields CDR1 LNHDA and CDR2 SQIVND (reference sequence). The CDR3 spans 13 residues. The DNA of the CDR3 is TGTGCCAGTAGTATTCCCGGGACAGTAAGAGCTTTCTTT. Translated, it gives CASSIPGTVRAFF.

This rearrangement joins TRBV7-2 to TRBJ1-4; D gene ambiguous. With 5 bases removed from V and 10 bases from J, the gap between germline ends came to 17 bases. The CDR3 has 14 amino acids. Germline values: CDR1 SGHTA, CDR2 FQGNSA. The CDR3 spells CASSPGQDLRKLFF. CDR3 in DNA: TGTGCCAGCAGCCCCGGGCAGGACCTAAGAAAACTGTTTTTT.

The chain couples TRBV7-9 to TRBJ2-1, with TRBD2 identical over 7 bases. The CDR3 is made up of 15 amino acids. From germline, CDR1 is SEHNR and CDR2 FQNEAQ (reference sequence). The V gene end was trimmed by 3 bases and the J gene end by 4 bases; junction bases not matched to a gene: 6. CDR3 DNA sequence: TGTGCCAGCAGCTTCCCGGGACTAACATACAATGAGCAGTTCTTC. This encodes CASSFPGLTYNEQFF. The full variable domain, with the rest looked up from reference TRBV7-9 and TRBJ2-1, is DTGVSQNPRHKITKRGQNVTFRCDPISEHNRLYWYRQTLGQGPEFLTYFQNEAQLEKSRLLSDRFSAERPKGSFSTLEIQRTEQGDSAMYLCASSFPGLTYNEQFFGPGTRLTVL.

The chain combines TRBV7-3 with TRBJ2-3, with D unclear. V shed 4 bases and J shed 2 bases, with 4 bases lying between them. The germline V gene has CDR1 SGHTA and CDR2 FQGTGA. The CDR3 covers 12 residues. The DNA of the CDR3 is TGTGCCAGCAGCTCGACCACAGATACGCAGTATTTT. This translates into CASSSTTDTQYF.

This clone was seen once. The chain joins TRBV18 to TRBJ2-1; tentatively, D is TRBD2 (5 bases). Trimming removed 0 bases from V and 9 bases from J, with 18 bases in between. CDR1 and CDR2 (germline): KGHSH, LQKENI. CDR3 length: 16 amino acids. CDR3 amino acids: CASSPPSGGVRSEQFF. The DNA for the CDR3 is TGTGCCAGCTCACCACCAAGCGGTGGGGTAAGAAGTGAGCAGTTCTTC.

This clone was observed a single time. V gene TRBV7-6 combines with J gene TRBJ2-1; 11 positions agree with TRBD2. Germline lookup yields CDR1 SGHVS and CDR2 FNYEAQ. The ends lost 2 bases at V and 4 bases at J; junction bases unmatched: 7. The CDR3 runs 17 residues. CDR3 DNA sequence: TGTGCCAGCAGCTTAAGAGGGACTAGCGGAGGATACAATGAGCAGTTCTTC. Amino acids: CASSLRGTSGGYNEQFF.

There are a few counts of this clone. The rearrangement joins TRBV30 to TRBJ1-3; D is undetermined. Germline CDR1 and CDR2: GTSNPN and SVGIG (reference sequence). The CDR3 runs 11 residues. The CDR3 sequence is CGIGEGNTIYF. In nucleotides, the CDR3 is TGTGGAATCGGTGAAGGAAACACCATATATTTT.

This clone is a singleton in its sample. V gene TRBV5-4 combines with J gene TRBJ2-2; TRBD1 aligns across 11 bases. The trim removed 4 bases at V and 1 base at J, leaving 3 bases unmatched. Germline CDR1 is SGHNT and CDR2 is YYREEE (reference sequence). CDR3 length: 16 residues. The CDR3 sequence: CASSQGQGVNTGELFF. CDR3 nucleotides: TGTGCCAGCAGCCAGGGACAGGGGGTGAACACCGGGGAGCTGTTTTTT.

The chain recombines TRBV6-1 with TRBJ1-1, with a possible D match to TRBD1 (5 bases). Per the germline V gene, CDR1 is MNHNS and CDR2 is SASEGT. The CDR3 has 14 residues. Trimming removed 5 bases from V and 1 base from J, with 11 bases in between. CDR3: CASSLLQANTEAFF. The CDR3 DNA reads as TGTGCCAGCAGTCTATTACAGGCGAACACTGAAGCTTTCTTT.

The rearrangement uses TRBV18 and TRBJ2-4, with D possibly being TRBD2 (5 bases). Germline V gives CDR1 KGHSH, CDR2 LQKENI. CDR3 size: 14 residues. V gave up 6 bases and J gave up 0 bases, with 9 bases separating them. Here the CDR3 reads CASSPGLAKNIQYF. The CDR3 DNA follows: TGTGCCAGCTCGCCCGGACTAGCCAAAAACATTCAGTACTTC. Using reference TRBV18 and TRBJ2-4 for the parts outside the CDR3, the full variable domain is NAGVMQNPRHLVRRRGQEARLRCSPMKGHSHVYWYRQLPEEGLKFMVYLQKENIIDESGMPKERFSAEFPKEGPSILRIQQVVRGDSAAYFCASSPGLAKNIQYFGAGTRLSVL.

This clone was found a few times. This chain uses TRBV5-1 with TRBJ1-3, with 8 bases fitting TRBD1. Trimming removed 4 bases from V and 2 bases from J; junction bases left unmatched: 5. Germline CDR1 SGHRS, CDR2 YFSETQ. The CDR3 loop spans 15 amino acids. The CDR3 protein is CASSASTGAGNTIYF. The CDR3, as DNA: TGCGCCAGCAGCGCCTCGACAGGGGCTGGAAACACCATATATTTT.

The DNA for the CDR3 is TGTGCCAGCAGTGAACCGTTGGGACAGGGAAGAGGCTACGAGCAGTACTTC. Its protein is CASSEPLGQGRGYEQYF. This rearrangement joins TRBV25-1 to TRBJ2-7; 9 bases fit TRBD1. CDR1 MGHDK and CDR2 SYGVNS come from the germline V gene. V shed 2 bases and J 3 bases; nucleotides not matched to a gene: 11. The CDR3 length is 17 residues.

The chain employs TRBV2 and TRBJ1-3; D may be TRBD1 (6 bases). The CDR3 has 18 residues. The germline V gene encodes CDR1 SNHLY and CDR2 FYNNEI. The V gene lost 5 bases and the J gene lost 2 bases, with 22 bases spanning the gap. Written as DNA, the CDR3 is TGTGCCAGCAGTCCCAGCCCTCCGGGGGGGCGGACTGGAAACACCATATATTTT. It codes for CASSPSPPGGRTGNTIYF.

The rearrangement joins TRBV12-5 to TRBJ2-1, with TRBD1 matching over 8 bases. V shed 2 bases and J 4 bases; nucleotides not matched to a gene: 7. Germline-derived CDR1 and CDR2 are LGHNT and FRNRAP. This CDR3 region has 16 residues. The CDR3, as DNA: TGTGCTAGTGGTTTGAGTTCCGGACAGGGATACAATGAGCAGTTCTTC. Its translation is CASGLSSGQGYNEQFF.

The chain employs TRBV11-2 and TRBJ2-6; D is ambiguous. This CDR3 comprises 16 residues. The V end was cut by 1 base, the J end by 2 bases, with 9 bases between. Germline V lookup: CDR1 SGHAT, CDR2 FQNNGV. Here the CDR3 DNA reads TGTGCCAGCAGCTTAGTCGGATTTACTGGGGCCAACGTCCTGACTTTC. It translates to CASSLVGFTGANVLTF.

This clone was counted a few times. This chain joins TRBV5-4 and TRBJ2-1; D assignment may be TRBD1 or TRBD2 (5 bases each). The germline CDR1 and CDR2 sequences are SGHNT and YYREEE (reference sequence). CDR3 length: 16 amino acids. Trimming pared 1 base from V and 10 bases from J, leaving 21 bases between. The CDR3: CASSLIGTTLGGEQFF. CDR3 in DNA: TGTGCCAGCAGCTTGATTGGGACCACATTAGGCGGCGAGCAGTTCTTC.